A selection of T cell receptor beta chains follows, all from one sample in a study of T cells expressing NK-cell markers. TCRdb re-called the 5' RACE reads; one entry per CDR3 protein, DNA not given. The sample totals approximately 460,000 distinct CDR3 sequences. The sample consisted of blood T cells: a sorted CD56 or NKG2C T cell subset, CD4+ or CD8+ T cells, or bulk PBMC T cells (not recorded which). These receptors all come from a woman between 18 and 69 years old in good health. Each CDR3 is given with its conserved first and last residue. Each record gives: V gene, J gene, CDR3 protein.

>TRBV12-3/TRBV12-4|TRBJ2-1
CASSLGWEYNEQFF
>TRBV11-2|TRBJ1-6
CASSRLLGQGSHSPLHF
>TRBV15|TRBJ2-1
CATSRGEGGNEQFF
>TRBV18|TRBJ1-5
CASSSTVTDSNQPQHF
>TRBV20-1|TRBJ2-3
CSAGGLVSADTQYF
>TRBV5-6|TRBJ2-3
CASSNLRGRADTQYF
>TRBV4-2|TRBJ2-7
CASSQANHEQYF
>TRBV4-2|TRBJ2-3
CASSQTTASPTDTQYF
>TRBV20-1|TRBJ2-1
CSAIRTSGTEQFF
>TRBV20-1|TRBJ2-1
CSATTSFSSYNEQFF
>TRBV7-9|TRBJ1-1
CASRQPMNTEAFF
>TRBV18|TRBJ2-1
CASSPMGQGANNEQFF
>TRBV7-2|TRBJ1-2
CASSSDRGLSNYGYTF
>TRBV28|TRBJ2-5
CASSSRGSGTETQYF
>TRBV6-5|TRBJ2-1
CASSNRDISYNEQFF
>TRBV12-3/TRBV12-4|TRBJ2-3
CASSVGALTIDTQYF
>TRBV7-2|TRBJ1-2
CASSHDSLYGYTF
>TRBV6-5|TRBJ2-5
CASSSLIAQYF
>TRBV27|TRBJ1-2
CASSLSSRQGAYGYTF
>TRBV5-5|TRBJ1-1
CASSLGQGWTEAFF
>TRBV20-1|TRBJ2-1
CSARALGLAGYNEQFF
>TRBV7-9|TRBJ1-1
CASSRTRTGSTEAFF
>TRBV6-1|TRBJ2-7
CASSERRAGYEQYF
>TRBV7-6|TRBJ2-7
CASSLAGLDSYEQYF
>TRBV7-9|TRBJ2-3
CASSLGLLTDTQYF
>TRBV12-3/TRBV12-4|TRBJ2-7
CASSPTVSYEQYF
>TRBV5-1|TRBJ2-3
CASSLDTTDTQYF
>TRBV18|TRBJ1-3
CASSPARRSGNTIYF
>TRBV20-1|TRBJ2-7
CSAREQGANYEQYF
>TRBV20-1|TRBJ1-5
CSASWTGTNQPQHF
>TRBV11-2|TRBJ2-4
CASSFSGLAGVTAKNIQYF